A single sample is the source of the 28 T cell receptor beta chains below, sequenced in a study of HIV-infected children after antiretroviral therapy interruption. The TCR library was built from RNA with a 3' RACE protocol and unique molecular identifiers. TCRdb called the 3' RACE reads again in MiXCR, with one record for every CDR3 protein. The data show around 50,000 distinct CDR3 sequences, with more than 3.5% seen just once and about 0.71% held by the top ten. Specified treatment: PENTA 11 planned treatment interruption arm or continuous ART arm. The sample here was CD45RA+ CD4+ T cells from PBMCs, pooled from several time points, taken from a donor given antiretroviral therapy, either interrupted or continuous. Regarding subset: naive CD4+ CD45RA+ CD45RO- T cells. These receptors were collected from a pool of human donors with HIV.

This clonotype was observed at least ten times. V and J are TRBV6-2 or TRBV6-3 and TRBJ1-2; D is unresolved. The V end was cut by 5 bases, the J end by 7 bases, with 14 bases between. Per germline, CDR1 MNHEY and CDR2 SVGEGT. This CDR3 comprises 13 residues. The CDR3 is CASSPFRVPGYTF. CDR3 bases: TGTGCCAGCAGTCCCTTCAGAGTTCCTGGCTACACCTTC.

This clonotype has a count of ten or more. CDR3 residues: CASMIQGEAQHF. CDR3 DNA: TGTGCCAGCATGATACAGGGGGAAGCCCAGCATTTT. The V call is TRBV2, the J call TRBJ1-5; 8 nucleotides align to TRBD1. Germline V gene sequence: CDR1 SNHLY, CDR2 FYNNEI. The CDR3 is 12 residues long. After removal of 7 bases from V and 11 bases from J, the junction contained 7 bases not matched to a gene.

This clonotype was seen repeatedly, ten times or more. The rearrangement links TRBV5-6 to TRBJ2-7; TRBD2 matches 7 bases. Looked up from germline, CDR1 is SGHDT and CDR2 is YYEEEE. The ends lost 4 bases at V and 0 bases at J; junction bases unmatched: 7. This CDR3 contains 15 residues. The CDR3 DNA follows: TGTGCCAGCAGCCGCACGGGGGGTATCTCCTACGAGCAGTACTTC. It yields the protein CASSRTGGISYEQYF. Supplemented by reference TRBV5-6 and TRBJ2-7, the full variable domain reads DAGVTQSPTHLIKTRGQQVTLRCSPKSGHDTVSWYQQALGQGPQFIFQYYEEEERQRGNFPDRFSGHQFPNYSSELNVNALLLGDSALYLCASSRTGGISYEQYFGPGTRLTVT.

Many counts were recorded for this clonotype. The chain has TRBV28 and TRBJ2-7; maybe TRBD2 (5 bases). Germline-derived CDR1 and CDR2 are MDHEN and SYDVKM. This CDR3 spans 15 amino acids. V lost 6 bases, J lost 2 bases, and 17 bases lay in between. As DNA, the CDR3 is TGTGCCAGCAGCCATAAATGGGCGGGTACCTACGAGCAGTACTTC. Its translation is CASSHKWAGTYEQYF.

This clonotype was recorded at least ten times. This sequence joins TRBV5-5 and TRBJ2-6; unclear D gene. CDR1 and CDR2 (germline): SGHKS, YYEKEE (reference sequence). Trimming stripped 4 bases from V and 0 bases from J, with 8 bases between. The CDR3 has 15 residues. CDR3 sequence reads: CASSPGDSGANVLTF. DNA for the CDR3: TGTGCCAGCAGCCCTGGGGACTCTGGGGCCAACGTCCTGACTTTC. The full variable domain, with the rest looked up from reference TRBV5-5 and TRBJ2-6, is DAGVTQSPTHLIKTRGQQVTLRCSPISGHKSVSWYQQVLGQGPQFIFQYYEKEERGRGNFPDRFSARQFPNYSSELNVNALLLGDSALYLCASSPGDSGANVLTFGAGSRLTVL.

This clonotype was picked up many times. This chain joins TRBV20-1 and TRBJ2-3, with D perhaps being TRBD1 or TRBD2 (6 bases each). CDR3 length: 15 amino acids. Trimming removed 4 bases from V and 2 bases from J, with 16 bases in between. Germline V gives CDR1 DFQATT, CDR2 SNEGSKA (reference sequence). Here the CDR3 reads CSANGWGASTDTQYF. The CDR3 nucleotides read TGCAGTGCTAACGGTTGGGGGGCATCCACAGATACGCAGTATTTT.

Ten or more counts support this clonotype. The V and J genes are TRBV27 and TRBJ2-7, with 9 bases aligning to TRBD1. The germline gives CDR1 MNHEY, CDR2 SMNVEV (reference sequence). The length of the CDR3 is 13 residues. V was pared by 8 bases and J by 6 bases, with 8 bases of the junction left unmatched. Written as DNA, the CDR3 is TGTGCCAGCTCTCTAACACAGGGGGCCGAGCAGTACTTC. Translation gives CASSLTQGAEQYF.

Only a few counts were recorded for this clonotype. V usage is TRBV6-5 and J usage is TRBJ1-1, with D tentatively TRBD1 (6 bases). The length of the CDR3 is 15 residues. CDR1 is MNHEY, CDR2 SVGAGI, per germline. The germline V and J ends were trimmed by 2 bases and 0 bases, with 10 bases remaining between them. CDR3 loop: CASSYQGTMNTEAFF. The DNA of the CDR3 is TGTGCCAGCAGTTACCAGGGGACCATGAACACTGAAGCTTTCTTT.

This clonotype has ten or more counts. The chain combines TRBV11-3 with TRBJ1-1, with D perhaps matching TRBD1 (6 bases). This CDR3 comprises 14 residues. V lost 3 bases to trimming and J lost 5 bases, with 13 bases between them. Germline assignment: CDR1 SGHNT and CDR2 YENEEA. The chain's CDR3 is CASSFQGPWTEAFF. The CDR3 region has the DNA TGTGCCAGCAGCTTCCAGGGGCCATGGACTGAAGCTTTCTTT. Using reference TRBV11-3 and TRBJ1-1 for the parts outside the CDR3, the full variable domain is EAGVVQSPRYKIIEKKQPVAFWCNPISGHNTLYWYLQNLGQGPELLIRYENEEAVDDSQLPKDRFSAERLKGVDSTLKIQPAELGDSAVYLCASSFQGPWTEAFFGQGTRLTVV.

This clonotype was observed many times. The rearrangement links TRBV12-5 to TRBJ2-2; a weak D match, TRBD2 (5 bases). CDR1 and CDR2 (germline): LGHNT, FRNRAP. CDR3 length equals 14 residues. Trimming pared 10 bases from V and 1 base from J, leaving 13 bases between. The CDR3 bases are TGTGCTACCATGCCCCGGGAGAACACCGGGGAGCTGTTTTTT. Residues: CATMPRENTGELFF.

This clonotype was recorded many times. The chain couples TRBV6-5 to TRBJ2-7, with D maybe TRBD1 (5 bases). The CDR3 totals 12 residues. V dropped 0 bases and J dropped 6 bases, with 6 bases sitting between them. CDR1 and CDR2 (germline): MNHEY, SVGAGI. Here the CDR3 reads CASSYSQGEQYF. Written as DNA, the CDR3 is TGTGCCAGCAGTTACTCTCAGGGCGAGCAGTACTTC.

V and J are TRBV23-1 and TRBJ1-2; D ambiguous. TRBV23-1 is sorted into the ORF group, with uncertain function. The CDR3 loop spans 13 amino acids. The V gene lost 0 bases and the J gene lost 5 bases, with 7 bases spanning the gap. The CDR3 sequence is CASSQSKGYGYTF. CDR3 in DNA: TGCGCCAGCAGTCAATCGAAAGGATATGGCTACACCTTC.

This clonotype was seen many times. This rearrangement joins TRBV5-6 to TRBJ1-5; TRBD1 might be the D (6 bases). The CDR3 has 14 residues. V was clipped by 0 bases and J by 4 bases, with 8 bases between them. Germline V lookup: CDR1 SGHDT, CDR2 YYEEEE. The CDR3 DNA follows: TGTGCCAGCAGCTTGGGACAGGCAAATCAGCCCCAGCATTTT. Its translation is CASSLGQANQPQHF.

This clonotype was seen at least ten times. The chain uses TRBV12-3 or TRBV12-4 and TRBJ1-4; D gene unclear. V was trimmed by 5 bases and J by 3 bases, leaving 10 bases between them. The CDR3 runs 14 residues. CDR3 in amino acids: CASSGERANEKLFF. The DNA of the CDR3 is TGTGCCAGCAGTGGCGAGAGGGCTAATGAAAAACTGTTTTTT.

This clonotype was counted at least ten times. The rearrangement joins TRBV7-2 to TRBJ2-5; no firm D call. Per the germline V gene, CDR1 is SGHTA and CDR2 is FQGNSA. The V gene lost 5 bases and the J gene lost 3 bases, with 4 bases spanning the gap. The CDR3 consists of 11 residues. The CDR3: CASSRKETQYF. Written as DNA, the CDR3 is TGTGCCAGCAGCCGAAAAGAGACCCAGTACTTC.

This clonotype was seen many times. The rearrangement uses TRBV4-1 and TRBJ1-1; 10 bases align to TRBD1. CDR3 size: 16 residues. Losses at the gene ends were 1 base for V and 3 bases for J; bases not matched to a gene: 5. Germline V gene lookup returns CDR1 MGHRA and CDR2 YSYEKL. The CDR3 DNA is TGCGCCAGCAGCCAAGGCCCGGGACAGGGGCACACTGAAGCTTTCTTT. This translates into CASSQGPGQGHTEAFF.

The sample holds many counts of this clonotype. V gene TRBV28 combines with J gene TRBJ1-1, with D possibly being TRBD1 (6 bases). CDR3 length equals 12 residues. Germline CDR1 reads MDHEN; CDR2 reads SYDVKM. The V end lost 5 bases, the J end lost 7 bases, and 11 bases lay between the germline ends. Here the CDR3 reads CASSRDMGEAFF. As DNA, the CDR3 is TGTGCCAGCAGTCGGGACATGGGTGAAGCTTTCTTT.

The J gene is TRBJ2-7, the V gene TRBV5-1; the D is unclear. This CDR3 comprises 14 residues. Germline CDR1 is SGHRS and CDR2 is YFSETQ. V was shortened by 0 bases and J by 0 bases, with 7 bases between the two germline ends. The CDR3 loop reads CASSLGRSSYEQYF. In nucleotides, the CDR3 is TGCGCCAGCAGCTTGGGACGCAGCTCCTACGAGCAGTACTTC.

The table lists this clonotype with a few counts. The chain has TRBV12-3 or TRBV12-4 and TRBJ2-1, with 7 bases aligning to TRBD2. V lost 8 bases and J lost 8; bases outside the gene matches: 6. The CDR3 has 12 residues. The CDR3 region has the DNA TGTGCCAGCGGTCAACGGGGGGATGAGCAGTTCTTC. Encoded protein: CASGQRGDEQFF.

This clonotype was observed many times. This rearrangement joins TRBV20-1 to TRBJ2-7; 11 positions match TRBD2. Germline CDR1 and CDR2: DFQATT and SNEGSKA (reference sequence). CDR3 length: 14 residues. V gave up 4 bases and J gave up 4 bases; unmatched junction bases: 6. CDR3 in amino acids: CSAKLAGVAYEQYF. The CDR3 DNA is TGCAGTGCTAAACTAGCGGGGGTAGCGTACGAGCAGTACTTC.

This clonotype appeared many times. The chain recombines TRBV12-5 with TRBJ1-1; maybe TRBD1 (6 bases). V shed 7 bases and J shed 8 bases, with 14 bases lying between them. The CDR3 covers 12 residues. The germline CDR1 and CDR2 sequences are LGHNT and FRNRAP. Here the CDR3 DNA reads TGTGCTAGTGAGGGGGGTCCACAGGAAGCTTTCTTT. Protein product: CASEGGPQEAFF.

This clonotype has ten or more counts. This chain links TRBV27 with TRBJ2-7; 10 bases align to TRBD1. Trimming at V came to 1 base and at J to 2 bases, leaving 14 bases not matched to a gene. Germline lookup yields CDR1 MNHEY and CDR2 SMNVEV (reference sequence). This CDR3 region has 19 residues. The CDR3 coding sequence is TGTGCCAGCAGTTTATGGGCCCCTAACCGGGACAGGGGTACCTACGAGCAGTACTTC. This encodes CASSLWAPNRDRGTYEQYF.

The CDR3 protein is CASSLARQQLYEQYF. CDR3 coding DNA: TGTGCCAGCAGCTTAGCGCGACAGCAGCTATACGAGCAGTACTTC. The J gene is TRBJ2-7, the V gene TRBV11-1, with a weak D call TRBD1 (5 bases). Looked up from germline, CDR1 is SGHAT and CDR2 is FQDESV (reference sequence). V was pared by 0 bases and J by 4 bases, with 13 bases between. The CDR3 is made up of 15 amino acids.

The sample holds many counts of this clonotype. The J gene is TRBJ1-1, the V gene TRBV5-6; D not certain. Trimming left V 0 bases short and J 10 bases short, with 7 bases between. Germline CDR1 and CDR2: SGHDT and YYEEEE. The CDR3 has 11 residues. The CDR3, as DNA: TGTGCCAGCAGCTTGGGGCGCGGAGCTTTCTTT. Translation gives CASSLGRGAFF.

This clonotype was recorded a few times. The V and J genes are TRBV7-9 and TRBJ1-2; D perhaps matches TRBD1 (6 bases). The CDR3 is made up of 14 amino acids. With 5 bases removed from V and 0 bases from J, the gap between germline ends came to 10 bases. Germline assignment: CDR1 SEHNR and CDR2 FQNEAQ (reference sequence). The CDR3 region is CASSPRQANYGYTF. CDR3 DNA sequence: TGTGCCAGCAGCCCTCGACAGGCTAACTATGGCTACACCTTC.

Many counts were recorded for this clonotype. The CDR3 protein is CASMVSRANTEAFF. CDR3 DNA sequence: TGTGCCAGCATGGTTTCCAGGGCGAACACTGAAGCTTTCTTT. The chain joins TRBV27 to TRBJ1-1; possibly TRBD1 for D (5 bases). CDR3 size: 14 residues. V was pared by 7 bases and J by 1 base, with 13 bases between. From germline, CDR1 is MNHEY and CDR2 SMNVEV (reference sequence).

This clonotype is medium-sized. The chain links TRBV12-3 or TRBV12-4 to TRBJ1-1; D gene unclear. CDR3 length equals 12 residues. With 2 bases removed from V and 4 bases from J, the gap between germline ends came to 5 bases. The CDR3 DNA reads as TGTGCCAGCAGTTTAAGTGGCACTGAAGCTTTCTTT. Encoded protein: CASSLSGTEAFF.

This clonotype was counted only a few times. V gene TRBV7-2 combines with J gene TRBJ2-1; tentative D call: TRBD1 (6 bases). With 8 bases removed from V and 3 bases from J, the gap between germline ends came to 11 bases. CDR1 and CDR2 (germline): SGHTA, FQGNSA. CDR3 size: 13 residues. This CDR3 is CASGGAGYNEQFF. The CDR3 DNA reads as TGTGCCAGCGGGGGCGCCGGCTACAATGAGCAGTTCTTC.